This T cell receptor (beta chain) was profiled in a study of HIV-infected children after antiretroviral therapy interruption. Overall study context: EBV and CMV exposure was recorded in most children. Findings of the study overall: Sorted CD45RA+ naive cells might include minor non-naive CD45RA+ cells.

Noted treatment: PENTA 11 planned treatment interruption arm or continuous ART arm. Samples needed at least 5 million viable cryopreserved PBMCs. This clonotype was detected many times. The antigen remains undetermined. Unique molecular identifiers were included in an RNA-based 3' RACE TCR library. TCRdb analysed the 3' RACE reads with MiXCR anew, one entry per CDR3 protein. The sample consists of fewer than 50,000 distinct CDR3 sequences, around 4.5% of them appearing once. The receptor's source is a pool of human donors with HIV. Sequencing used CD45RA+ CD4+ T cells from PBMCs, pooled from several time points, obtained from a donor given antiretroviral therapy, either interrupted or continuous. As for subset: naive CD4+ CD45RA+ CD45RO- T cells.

CDR3 in amino acids: CASSFTTDTQYF. DNA for the CDR3: TGTGCCAGCAGCTTTACTACAGATACGCAGTATTTT. The chain combines TRBV12-3 or TRBV12-4 with TRBJ2-3; D remains ambiguous. This CDR3 has 12 residues. V was clipped by 6 bases and J by 3 bases, with 7 bases between them.